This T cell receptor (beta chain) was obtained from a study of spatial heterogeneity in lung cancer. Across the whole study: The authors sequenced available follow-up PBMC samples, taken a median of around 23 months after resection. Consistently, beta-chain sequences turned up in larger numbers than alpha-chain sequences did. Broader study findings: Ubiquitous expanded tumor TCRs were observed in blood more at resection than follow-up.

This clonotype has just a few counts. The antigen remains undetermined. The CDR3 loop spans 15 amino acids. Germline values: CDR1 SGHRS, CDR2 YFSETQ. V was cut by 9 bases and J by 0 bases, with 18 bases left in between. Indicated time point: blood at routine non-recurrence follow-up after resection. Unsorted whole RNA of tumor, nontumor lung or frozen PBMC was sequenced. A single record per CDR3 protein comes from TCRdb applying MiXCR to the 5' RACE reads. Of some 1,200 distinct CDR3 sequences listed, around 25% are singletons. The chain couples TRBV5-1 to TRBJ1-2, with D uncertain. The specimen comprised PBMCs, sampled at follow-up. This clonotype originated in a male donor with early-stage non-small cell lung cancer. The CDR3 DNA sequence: TGCGCCACCCGGGATACCGGCGGATCTAACTATGGCTACACCTTC. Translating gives CATRDTGGSNYGYTF.